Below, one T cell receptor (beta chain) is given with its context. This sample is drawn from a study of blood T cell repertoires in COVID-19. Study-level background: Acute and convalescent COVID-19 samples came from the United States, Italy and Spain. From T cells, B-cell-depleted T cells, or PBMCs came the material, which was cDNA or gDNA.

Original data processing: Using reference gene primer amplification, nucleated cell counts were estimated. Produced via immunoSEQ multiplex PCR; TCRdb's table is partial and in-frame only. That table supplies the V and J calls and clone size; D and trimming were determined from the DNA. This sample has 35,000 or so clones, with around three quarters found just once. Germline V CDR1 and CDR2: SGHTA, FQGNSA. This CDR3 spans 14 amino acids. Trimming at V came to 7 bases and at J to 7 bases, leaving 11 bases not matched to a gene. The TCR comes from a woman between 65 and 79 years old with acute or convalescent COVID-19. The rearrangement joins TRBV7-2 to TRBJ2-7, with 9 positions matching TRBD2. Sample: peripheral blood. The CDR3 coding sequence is TGTGCCAGCACCCCCTTAGCGGGAGTGGGTGAGCAGTACTTC. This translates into CASTPLAGVGEQYF.